The sample holds one count of the clone carrying this T cell receptor beta chain. Antigen specificity is unknown. This sample was included in a study of identifying expanded T cells in peripheral blood. TCRdb's table, derived via immunoSEQ multiplex PCR, lists solely in-frame clones and lacks some. This sample has approximately 110,000 clones; approximately 90% occur once, and the top ten carry around 8.2%. With 1 base removed from V and 13 bases from J, the gap between germline ends came to 13 bases. This CDR3 is built from 12 residues. Germline CDR1 is MGHRA and CDR2 is YSYEKL. Collection occurred without any documented infections or immune events in donors. General study points: Variance in clone template counts between roughly two-week samples significantly increased with total template count across all healthy donors.

This chain connects TRBV4-1 to TRBJ1-1; D remains unclear. Sequencing used blood. The receptor's source is a person aged 18 to 75 in good health. Here the CDR3 reads CASSQVSGRSFF. The CDR3, as DNA: TGCGCCAGCAGCCAAGTTAGTGGTAGGAGTTTCTTT.